These 27 T cell receptor beta chains share one sample of origin, sequenced in a study of blood T cell repertoires in COVID-19. The protocol was immunoSEQ multiplex PCR, while the TCRdb copy is restricted to in-frame clones and leaves out a portion. Of about 270,000 clones in the sample, approximately 92% were seen once. Sequenced: PBMCs or T cells enriched from blood (not recorded which). Receptor source: a woman younger than 35 who had recovered from COVID-19.

As for this clone: At one of its ends the junction is not consistent with the germline gene, which may arise from a read error. The chain uses TRBV6-5 and TRBJ2-7; TRBD1 matches 9 bases. The CDR3 extends over 14 amino acids. Germline lookup yields CDR1 MNHEY and CDR2 SVGAGI. The CDR3 protein is CASSDSTGGYEQYF. The CDR3 DNA reads TGTGCCAGCAGTGACTCGACAGGGGGCTACGAGCAGTACTTC.

This chain connects TRBV30 to TRBJ1-5, with 9 bases identical to TRBD1. Per the germline V gene, CDR1 is GTSNPN and CDR2 is SVGIG (reference sequence). Unmatched junction bases numbered 6, after V lost 2 bases and J lost 7 bases. This CDR3 spans 14 amino acids. CDR3 coding DNA: TGTGCCTGGAGTTCGGGACAGGGAACGCAGCCCCAGCATTTT. Translating it yields CAWSSGQGTQPQHF. The whole variable domain, filled in from reference TRBV30 and TRBJ1-5, reads SQTIHQWPATLVQPVGSPLSLECTVEGTSNPNLYWYRQAAGRGLQLLFYSVGIGQISSEVPQNLSASRPQDRQFILSSKKLLLSDSGFYLCAWSSGQGTQPQHFGDGTRLSIL.

The rearrangement links TRBV5-1 to TRBJ2-7, with TRBD1 as a possible D gene (5 bases). Germline V gives CDR1 SGHRS, CDR2 YFSETQ. This CDR3 is 13 amino acids long. V lost 4 bases, J lost 6 bases, and 14 bases lay in between. This CDR3 reads CASSPTLRGEQYF. CDR3 sequence (DNA): TGCGCCAGCAGCCCGACCTTAAGGGGCGAGCAGTACTTC.

The gene calls are TRBV2 and TRBJ2-5; TRBD2 is a possible D gene (5 bases). Per germline, CDR1 SNHLY and CDR2 FYNNEI. CDR3 size: 16 residues. Trimming shortened V by 3 bases and J by 0 bases, and 14 bases separated the two germline ends. The CDR3 DNA reads as TGTGCCAGCAGTGACCTTGAGAGGGCGTACCAAGAGACCCAGTACTTC. It encodes CASSDLERAYQETQYF.

The genes are TRBV28 and TRBJ1-2; 10 positions agree with TRBD1. Germline CDR1 and CDR2: MDHEN and SYDVKM. This CDR3 spans 16 amino acids. J gave up 5 bases and V 4 bases, and 10 bases lay outside the gene matches. Here the CDR3 reads CASSSRDRGSQYGYTF. The CDR3 DNA sequence: TGTGCCAGCAGTTCCCGGGACAGGGGCTCCCAATATGGCTACACCTTC.

The chain links TRBV3-1 (or the pseudogene TRBV3-2) to TRBJ1-4, with 7 positions matching TRBD1. The V and J ends lost 4 bases and 0 bases, in that order; junction bases with no gene match: 11. The CDR3 has 18 amino acids. Germline CDR1 and CDR2: LGHDT and YNNKEL (reference sequence). The CDR3 DNA reads TGTGCCAGCAGCCCGGACAGGCCTCCCTTTGCAACTAATGAAAAACTGTTTTTT. Residues: CASSPDRPPFATNEKLFF.

This clone was seen once. This chain connects TRBV11-3 to TRBJ2-7, with 8 bases that match TRBD2. Germline V gene lookup returns CDR1 SGHNT and CDR2 YENEEA. The ends lost 4 bases at V and 6 bases at J; junction bases unmatched: 5. The CDR3 covers 13 residues. The CDR3 sequence: CASSYGTSSEQYF. CDR3 sequence (DNA): TGTGCCAGCAGCTATGGGACTAGTTCCGAGCAGTACTTC.

V gene TRBV11-3 combines with J gene TRBJ2-1; 11 nucleotides agree with TRBD1. There are 17 residues in the CDR3. Germline V gene data show CDR1 as SGHNT and CDR2 as YENEEA. Trimming at V came to 4 bases and at J to 0 bases, leaving 5 bases not matched to a gene. CDR3 in amino acids: CASSSGQGANSYNEQFF. For the CDR3, the DNA is TGTGCCAGCAGCTCCGGACAGGGGGCGAACTCCTACAATGAGCAGTTCTTC.

J is TRBJ1-2 and V is TRBV6-6; TRBD1 matches 7 bases. This CDR3 spans 14 amino acids. Trimming cost V 6 bases and J 4 bases; bases outside gene matches: 8. Germline CDR1 and CDR2: MNHNY and SVGAGI (reference sequence). CDR3 sequence: CASRDRQGTYGYTF. The CDR3, as DNA: TGTGCCAGCAGAGATAGACAGGGCACCTATGGCTACACCTTC.

The chain recombines TRBV7-6 with TRBJ2-3; 8 bases align to TRBD2. Germline V gives CDR1 SGHVS, CDR2 FNYEAQ. The junction had 4 bases not matched to a gene; V was cut back by 4 bases and J by 4 bases. There are 14 residues in the CDR3. This CDR3 is CASSSGGPSDTQYF. In DNA form, the CDR3 reads TGTGCCAGCAGCTCGGGGGGGCCATCAGATACGCAGTATTTT.

The rearrangement uses TRBV12-3 or TRBV12-4 and TRBJ1-1; 8 bases are shared with TRBD1. This CDR3 is 12 amino acids long. With V trimmed by 7 bases and J by 6 bases, 4 bases remained unmatched. The CDR3 spells CASNRQGSEAFF. The DNA of the CDR3 is TGTGCCAGCAACCGACAGGGGTCTGAAGCTTTCTTT.

The chain carries TRBV4-1 and TRBJ2-7, with 13 bases lining up with TRBD2. This CDR3 has 16 residues. CDR1 and CDR2 (germline): MGHRA, YSYEKL. J lost 3 bases, V lost 1 base, and 3 bases had no gene match. The CDR3 DNA reads as TGCGCCAGCAGCCAAGGGGGACTAGCGGGGTTCTACGAGCAGTACTTC. It specifies CASSQGGLAGFYEQYF.

This chain joins TRBV5-1 and TRBJ1-1; D may be TRBD1 (5 bases). V lost 5 bases and J 3 bases, leaving 11 bases between the germline ends. The CDR3 length is 13 residues. Germline V gene sequence: CDR1 SGHRS, CDR2 YFSETQ. The CDR3: CASRPTGYTEAFF. CDR3 nucleotides: TGCGCCAGCAGGCCCACAGGCTACACTGAAGCTTTCTTT.

The chain joins TRBV29-1 to TRBJ1-1; no reliable D call. Germline values: CDR1 SQVTM, CDR2 ANQGSEA. Deletions cut 5 bases from V and 2 bases from J, with 9 bases between. This CDR3 has 12 amino acids. CDR3 DNA sequence: TGCAGCGTTCCCCCCAGTAACACTGAAGCTTTCTTT. Translating gives CSVPPSNTEAFF.

This clone was counted between two and nine times. The chain has TRBV28 and TRBJ1-6; D perhaps matches TRBD1 (5 bases). CDR3 length equals 14 residues. With 7 bases removed from V and 5 bases from J, the gap between germline ends came to 12 bases. Germline CDR1 reads MDHEN; CDR2 reads SYDVKM. CDR3 in DNA: TGTGCCAGCACCGTACGGGGGAATAATTCACCCCTCCACTTT. It is translated as CASTVRGNNSPLHF.

This clone was observed a single time. CDR3 sequence: CASSLWTGADTQYF. DNA of the CDR3: TGTGCCAGCAGCCTTTGGACAGGGGCAGATACGCAGTATTTT. This sequence joins TRBV14 and TRBJ2-3, with 9 bases matching TRBD1. V trimming: 4 bases; J trimming: 4 bases; junction bases outside the gene matches: 3. Per germline, CDR1 SGHDN and CDR2 FVKESK. The CDR3 runs 14 residues.

The rearrangement uses TRBV5-1 and TRBJ2-7; the match to TRBD2 covers 7 bases. After removal of 1 base from V and 5 bases from J, the junction contained 12 bases not matched to a gene. The CDR3 consists of 16 residues. Germline V gene lookup returns CDR1 SGHRS and CDR2 YFSETQ. CDR3 in amino acids: CASSLYSSGGTNEQYF. Written as DNA, the CDR3 is TGCGCCAGCAGCTTGTACTCGTCGGGGGGAACGAACGAGCAGTACTTC.

This clone appeared a few times. V is TRBV3-1 (or the pseudogene TRBV3-2) and J is TRBJ2-1; D is possibly TRBD2 (5 bases). The CDR3 is made up of 13 amino acids. V lost 1 base to trimming and J lost 5 bases, with 6 bases between them. Germline CDR1 reads LGHDT; CDR2 reads YNNKEL (reference sequence). CDR3 region: CASSQVANNEQFF. The CDR3 region has the DNA TGTGCCAGCAGCCAAGTAGCGAACAATGAGCAGTTCTTC.

This clone turned up a few times. V and J are TRBV5-1 and TRBJ1-2, with TRBD1 identical over 7 bases. The germline CDR1 and CDR2 sequences are SGHRS and YFSETQ. V shed 1 base, J shed 0 bases, and the junction held 3 bases outside the gene matches. The CDR3 covers 15 residues. CDR3 protein: CASSLTGQANYGYTF. The CDR3 bases are TGCGCCAGCAGCTTGACCGGACAGGCTAACTATGGCTACACCTTC.

The chain has TRBV5-4 and TRBJ1-2, with D possibly TRBD1 on 5 matching bases. This CDR3 has 15 amino acids. With 4 bases removed from V and 4 bases from J, the gap between germline ends came to 17 bases. Germline CDR1 SGHNT, CDR2 YYREEE (reference sequence). In nucleotides, the CDR3 is TGTGCCAGCAGCAATGGTCCGGAGGGGAGCTATGGCTACACCTTC. Protein product: CASSNGPEGSYGYTF.

The chain is built from TRBV2 and TRBJ1-5; TRBD1 agrees at 10 bases. CDR1 and CDR2 (germline): SNHLY, FYNNEI. V dropped 5 bases and J dropped 5; count of bases not matched to a gene: 9. There are 16 residues in the CDR3. The chain's CDR3 is CASSLRQGALYQPQHF. For the CDR3, the DNA is TGTGCCAGCAGTTTACGACAGGGGGCTCTCTATCAGCCCCAGCATTTT. Variable domain in full (rest from reference TRBV2 and TRBJ1-5): EPEVTQTPSHQVTQMGQEVILRCVPISNHLYFYWYRQILGQKVEFLVSFYNNEISEKSEIFDDQFSVERPDGSNFTLKIRSTKLEDSAMYFCASSLRQGALYQPQHFGDGTRLSIL.

The chain combines TRBV2 with TRBJ2-5, with a weak D call TRBD1 (6 bases). Per the germline V gene, CDR1 is SNHLY and CDR2 is FYNNEI. The CDR3 contains 14 residues. V lost 5 bases and J lost 4, with 14 bases in between. The CDR3 spells CASSSAQGTETQYF. CDR3 nucleotide sequence: TGTGCCAGCAGTAGTGCACAGGGAACAGAGACCCAGTACTTC.

V gene TRBV4-1 combines with J gene TRBJ2-7, with D possibly being TRBD1 (6 bases). V was trimmed by 1 base and J by 0 bases, leaving 13 bases between them. This CDR3 is 16 amino acids long. Germline CDR1 is MGHRA and CDR2 is YSYEKL. Here the CDR3 DNA reads TGCGCCAGCAGCCAAGTTAGTGGGACAACCTCCTACGAGCAGTACTTC. This encodes CASSQVSGTTSYEQYF.

The rearrangement links TRBV10-3 to TRBJ2-1, with TRBD2 matching over 8 bases. The CDR3 has 16 residues. Germline V CDR1 and CDR2: ENHRY, SYGVKD. The junction had 4 bases not matched to a gene; V was cut back by 0 bases and J by 3 bases. CDR3 coding DNA: TGTGCCATCAGTGAGTCGGGACTAGAAATCTACAATGAGCAGTTCTTC. Translated, it gives CAISESGLEIYNEQFF.

V is TRBV5-1 and J is TRBJ2-7, with TRBD1 matching over 7 bases. The CDR3 is 17 amino acids. V dropped 4 bases and J dropped 0; count of bases not matched to a gene: 13. Germline assignment: CDR1 SGHRS and CDR2 YFSETQ. This chain's CDR3 is CASSDSWTGQSSYEQYF. The CDR3 nucleotides are TGCGCCAGCAGCGACAGCTGGACAGGTCAAAGCTCCTACGAGCAGTACTTC.

V gene TRBV5-4 combines with J gene TRBJ2-7; possibly TRBD2 for D (6 bases). The CDR3 extends over 14 amino acids. Trimming took off 0 bases at V and 3 bases at J, with 10 bases between the two ends. Germline values: CDR1 SGHNT, CDR2 YYREEE (reference sequence). CDR3 in DNA: TGTGCCAGCAGCTTGGGAACTAGCAGCTACGAGCAGTACTTC. As protein: CASSLGTSSYEQYF.

The V gene is TRBV28, the J gene TRBJ1-2; 8 positions match TRBD1. The trim removed 4 bases at V and 4 bases at J, leaving 5 bases unmatched. CDR3 length: 14 amino acids. CDR1 is MDHEN, CDR2 SYDVKM, per germline. CDR3 nucleotide sequence: TGTGCCAGCAGTTCAACCGGGACAGGCTATGGCTACACCTTC. It yields the protein CASSSTGTGYGYTF.